One sample yielded the 9 T cell receptor beta chains listed below, sequenced in a study of OX40 agonist ivuxolimab in advanced cancers. Using immunoSEQ multiplex PCR, the repertoire was profiled, and TCRdb retains in-frame clones only, with some absent. The sample holds tens of thousands of clones; 75% to 85% are singletons and the top ten take roughly 3.2%. This material consisted of CD4+ or CD8+ T cells sorted from blood, taken in a trial of the OX40 agonist ivuxolimab. These receptors were taken from an adult with an advanced solid tumor such as melanoma, head and neck, liver or kidney cancer.

The chain carries TRBV11-3 and TRBJ2-1, with 7 bases lining up with TRBD2. V shed 2 bases, J shed 2 bases, and the junction held 6 bases outside the gene matches. This CDR3 is built from 16 residues. CDR1 is SGHNT and CDR2 is YENEEA in the germline V gene. The CDR3: CASSLSSGLPYNEQFF. The CDR3 DNA sequence: TGTGCCAGCAGCTTAAGTTCGGGACTACCCTACAATGAGCAGTTCTTC.

V is TRBV19 and J is TRBJ1-2, with a possible D match to TRBD1 (6 bases). The CDR3 extends over 12 amino acids. Germline loops: CDR1 LNHDA, CDR2 SQIVND (reference sequence). Trimming pared 5 bases from V and 2 bases from J, leaving 6 bases between. CDR3 loop: CASSGQNYGYTF. As DNA, the CDR3 is TGTGCCAGTAGTGGACAGAACTATGGCTACACCTTC.

The chain couples TRBV19 to TRBJ2-1, with TRBD1 matching 7 bases. Germline V gene sequence: CDR1 LNHDA, CDR2 SQIVND (reference sequence). The CDR3 runs to 15 residues. The V gene end was trimmed by 5 bases and the J gene end by 8 bases; junction bases not matched to a gene: 12. The CDR3 protein is CASSPGTAFGDEQFF. As DNA, the CDR3 is TGTGCCAGTAGTCCCGGGACAGCTTTCGGGGATGAGCAGTTCTTC.

The chain recombines TRBV5-6 with TRBJ1-1; unclear D gene. This CDR3 contains 14 residues. The germline V gene encodes CDR1 SGHDT and CDR2 YYEEEE. Between the trimmed V and J ends, which lost 3 bases and 4 bases, there was a span of 13 bases. This chain's CDR3 is CASSWKEGSTEAFF. As DNA, the CDR3 is TGTGCCAGCAGCTGGAAGGAAGGGAGCACTGAAGCTTTCTTT.

This chain uses TRBV14 with TRBJ2-6, with D hard to call. Per the germline V gene, CDR1 is SGHDN and CDR2 is FVKESK. The germline V and J ends were trimmed by 1 base and 0 bases, with 7 bases remaining between them. The CDR3 sequence is 16 residues long. CDR3 sequence (DNA): TGTGCCAGCAGCCAAGGGATGCCCTCTGGGGCCAACGTCCTGACTTTC. Translation: CASSQGMPSGANVLTF.

The genes are TRBV28 and TRBJ2-7; D may correspond to TRBD1 or TRBD2 (5 bases each). CDR1 MDHEN and CDR2 SYDVKM come from the germline V gene. The CDR3 covers 16 residues. V was shortened by 2 bases and J by 2 bases, with 16 bases between the two germline ends. The CDR3 nucleotides read TGTGCCAGCAGTTTACTTACGGGACCCGCCGCCTACGAGCAGTACTTC. As protein: CASSLLTGPAAYEQYF.

This chain links TRBV6-5 with TRBJ1-3; the match to TRBD1 covers 11 bases. Germline trimming cut 5 bases from V and 2 bases from J; bases unmatched to any gene: 2. CDR3 size: 15 residues. Germline V gives CDR1 MNHEY, CDR2 SVGAGI. The CDR3 DNA reads TGTGCCAGCAGTGGACAGGGGGCGCCTGGAAACACCATATATTTT. Its protein product is CASSGQGAPGNTIYF.

In this sample, this clone turned up a few times. This chain uses TRBV10-3 with TRBJ1-2; 9 positions agree with TRBD1. With V trimmed by 4 bases and J by 5 bases, 2 bases remained unmatched. This CDR3 is 13 amino acids long. CDR1 ENHRY and CDR2 SYGVKD come from the germline V gene. CDR3 bases: TGTGCCATCAGTGCGGGGACAGGGTATGGCTACACCTTC. Translation: CAISAGTGYGYTF.

This clone was counted at least ten times. The genes are TRBV4-2 and TRBJ1-2; D unclear. The germline V gene has CDR1 LGHNA and CDR2 YNFKEQ. The V end was cut by 0 bases, the J end by 4 bases, with 9 bases between. This CDR3 contains 14 residues. CDR3 DNA sequence: TGTGCCAGCAGCCAAGATAAGGGCCCCTATGGCTACACCTTC. Protein sequence: CASSQDKGPYGYTF.